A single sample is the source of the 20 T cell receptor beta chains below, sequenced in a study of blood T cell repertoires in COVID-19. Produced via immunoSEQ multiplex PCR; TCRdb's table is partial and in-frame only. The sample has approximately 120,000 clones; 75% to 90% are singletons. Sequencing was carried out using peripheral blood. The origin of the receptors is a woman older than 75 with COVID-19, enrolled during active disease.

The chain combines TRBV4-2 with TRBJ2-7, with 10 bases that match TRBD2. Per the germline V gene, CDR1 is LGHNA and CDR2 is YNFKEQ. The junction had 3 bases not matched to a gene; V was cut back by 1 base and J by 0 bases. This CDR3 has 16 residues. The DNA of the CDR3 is TGTGCCAGCAGCCAAGGGGGACTAGCGTCCTCCTACGAGCAGTACTTC. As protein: CASSQGGLASSYEQYF.

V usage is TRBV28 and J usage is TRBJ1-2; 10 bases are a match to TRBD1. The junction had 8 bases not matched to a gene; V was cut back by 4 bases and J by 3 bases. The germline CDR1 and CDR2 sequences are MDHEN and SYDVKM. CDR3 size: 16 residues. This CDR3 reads CASSSRDRGIHYGYTF. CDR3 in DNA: TGTGCCAGCAGTTCCCGGGACAGGGGTATTCACTATGGCTACACCTTC.

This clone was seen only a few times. Written as DNA, the CDR3 is TGTGCCAGCAGCTTAGCTGGGACAGGAGAATACTACGAGCAGTACTTC. Translated: CASSLAGTGEYYEQYF. This chain links TRBV7-2 with TRBJ2-7, with 8 bases fitting TRBD1. Germline assignment: CDR1 SGHTA and CDR2 FQGNSA. V dropped 0 bases and J dropped 3; count of bases not matched to a gene: 7. The CDR3 consists of 16 residues.

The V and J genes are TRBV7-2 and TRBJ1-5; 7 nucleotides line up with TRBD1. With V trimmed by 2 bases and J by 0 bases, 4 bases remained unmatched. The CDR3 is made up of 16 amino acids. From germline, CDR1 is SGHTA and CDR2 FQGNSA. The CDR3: CASSLFGTDSNQPQHF. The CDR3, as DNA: TGTGCCAGCAGCTTATTCGGGACAGATAGCAATCAGCCCCAGCATTTT. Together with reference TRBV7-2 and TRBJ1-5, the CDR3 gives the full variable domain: GAGVSQSPSNKVTEKGKDVELRCDPISGHTALYWYRQSLGQGLEFLIYFQGNSAPDKSGLPSDRFSAERTGGSVSTLTIQRTQQEDSAVYLCASSLFGTDSNQPQHFGDGTRLSIL.

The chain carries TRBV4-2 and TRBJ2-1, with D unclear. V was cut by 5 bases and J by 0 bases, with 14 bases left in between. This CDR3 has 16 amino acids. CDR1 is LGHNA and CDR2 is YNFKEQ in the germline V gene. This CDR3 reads CASSSDTLSSYNEQFF. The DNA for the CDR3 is TGTGCCAGCAGCTCTGACACGCTCAGCTCCTACAATGAGCAGTTCTTC.

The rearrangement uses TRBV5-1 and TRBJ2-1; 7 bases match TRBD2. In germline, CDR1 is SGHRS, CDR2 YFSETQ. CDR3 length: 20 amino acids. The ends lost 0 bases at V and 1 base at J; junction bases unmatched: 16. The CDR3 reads CASSLGAGRGKGRSYNEQFF. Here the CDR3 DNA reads TGCGCCAGCAGCTTGGGAGCGGGGCGCGGGAAAGGTCGATCCTACAATGAGCAGTTCTTC.

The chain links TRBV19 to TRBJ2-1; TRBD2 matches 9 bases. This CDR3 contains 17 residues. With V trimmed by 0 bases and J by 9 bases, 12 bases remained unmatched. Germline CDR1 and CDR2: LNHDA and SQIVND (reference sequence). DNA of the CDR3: TGTGCCAGTAGTATAGAGGGGGCTAGCGGGATTCGTACTGAGCAGTTCTTC. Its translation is CASSIEGASGIRTEQFF.

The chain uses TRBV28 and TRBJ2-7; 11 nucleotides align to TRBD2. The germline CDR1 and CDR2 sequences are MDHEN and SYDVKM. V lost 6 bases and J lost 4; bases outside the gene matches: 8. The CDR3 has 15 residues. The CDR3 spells CASRTQLAGAYEQYF. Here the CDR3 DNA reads TGTGCCAGCAGGACCCAACTAGCGGGAGCGTACGAGCAGTACTTC.

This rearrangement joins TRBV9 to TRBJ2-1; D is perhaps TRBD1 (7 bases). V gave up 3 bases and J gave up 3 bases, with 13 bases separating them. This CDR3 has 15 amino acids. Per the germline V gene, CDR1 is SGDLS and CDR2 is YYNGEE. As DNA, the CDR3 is TGTGCCAGCAGCGCGGGGGACAGATACTACAATGAGCAGTTCTTC. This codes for CASSAGDRYYNEQFF.

CDR3 sequence reads: CASSVGKGLNSPLHF. In nucleotides, the CDR3 is TGTGCCAGCAGCGTAGGTAAGGGGTTGAATTCACCCCTCCACTTT. V and J are TRBV9 and TRBJ1-6, with a tentative D call TRBD1 (5 bases). Trimming took 0 bases from V and 7 from J, leaving 11 bases between them. Germline CDR1 and CDR2: SGDLS and YYNGEE. The CDR3 has 15 residues.

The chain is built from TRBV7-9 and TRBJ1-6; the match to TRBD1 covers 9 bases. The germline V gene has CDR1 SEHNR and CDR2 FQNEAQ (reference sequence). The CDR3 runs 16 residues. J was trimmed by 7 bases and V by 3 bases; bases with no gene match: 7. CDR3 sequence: CASSLITGGGNSPLHF. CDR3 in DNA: TGTGCCAGCAGCTTGATAACAGGGGGCGGCAATTCACCCCTCCACTTT.

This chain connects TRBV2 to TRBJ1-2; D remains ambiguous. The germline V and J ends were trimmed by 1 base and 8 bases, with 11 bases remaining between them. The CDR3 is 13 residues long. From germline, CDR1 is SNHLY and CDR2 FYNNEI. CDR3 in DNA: TGTGCCAGCAGTGAAGGGACTTTCGCGGGCTACACCTTC. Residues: CASSEGTFAGYTF.

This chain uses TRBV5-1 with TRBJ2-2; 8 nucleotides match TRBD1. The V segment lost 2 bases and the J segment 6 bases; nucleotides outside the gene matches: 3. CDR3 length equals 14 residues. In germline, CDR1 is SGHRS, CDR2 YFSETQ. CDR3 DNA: TGCGCCAGCAGCTTAATACAGGGGGCCGGGGAGCTGTTTTTT. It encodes CASSLIQGAGELFF.

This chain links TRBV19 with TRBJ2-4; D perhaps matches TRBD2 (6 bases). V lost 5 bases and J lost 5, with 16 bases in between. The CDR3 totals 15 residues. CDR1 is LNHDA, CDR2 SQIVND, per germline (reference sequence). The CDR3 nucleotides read TGTGCCAGTAGTCGTCGTGGGCCGGGAGAAAACATTCAGTACTTC. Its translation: CASSRRGPGENIQYF.

Here the CDR3 DNA reads TGTGCCAGCAGTGAAGCGCTTAATTGGGGGCGAAACACCATATATTTT. Translated: CASSEALNWGRNTIYF. The J gene is TRBJ1-3, the V gene TRBV2; tentative D call: TRBD1 (6 bases). The germline V and J ends were trimmed by 0 bases and 5 bases, with 14 bases remaining between them. This CDR3 is built from 16 residues. Germline values: CDR1 SNHLY, CDR2 FYNNEI. Variable domain in full (rest from reference TRBV2 and TRBJ1-3): EPEVTQTPSHQVTQMGQEVILRCVPISNHLYFYWYRQILGQKVEFLVSFYNNEISEKSEIFDDQFSVERPDGSNFTLKIRSTKLEDSAMYFCASSEALNWGRNTIYFGEGSWLTVV.

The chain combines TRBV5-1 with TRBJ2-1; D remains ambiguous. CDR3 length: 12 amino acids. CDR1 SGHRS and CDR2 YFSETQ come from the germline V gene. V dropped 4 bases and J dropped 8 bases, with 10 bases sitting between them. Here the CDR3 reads CASSLESDEQFF. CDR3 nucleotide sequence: TGCGCCAGCAGCCTGGAGTCGGATGAGCAGTTCTTC. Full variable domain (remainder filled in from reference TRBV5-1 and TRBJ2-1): KAGVTQTPRYLIKTRGQQVTLSCSPISGHRSVSWYQQTPGQGLQFLFEYFSETQRNKGNFPGRFSGRQFSNSRSEMNVSTLELGDSALYLCASSLESDEQFFGPGTRLTVL.

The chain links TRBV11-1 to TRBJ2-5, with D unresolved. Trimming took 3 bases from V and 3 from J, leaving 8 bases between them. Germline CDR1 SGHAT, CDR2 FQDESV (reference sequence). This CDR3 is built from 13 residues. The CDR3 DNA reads TGTGCCAGCAGCTTCTGGGCCGAAGAGACCCAGTACTTC. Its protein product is CASSFWAEETQYF. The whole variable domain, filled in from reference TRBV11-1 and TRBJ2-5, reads EAEVAQSPRYKITEKSQAVAFWCDPISGHATLYWYRQILGQGPELLVQFQDESVVDDSQLPKDRFSAERLKGVDSTLKIQPAELGDSAMYLCASSFWAEETQYFGPGTRLLVL.

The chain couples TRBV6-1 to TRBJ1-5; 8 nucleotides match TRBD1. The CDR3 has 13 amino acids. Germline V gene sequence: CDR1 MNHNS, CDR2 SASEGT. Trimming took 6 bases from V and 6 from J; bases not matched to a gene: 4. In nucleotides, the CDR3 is TGTGCCAGCAGAGGACAGGGCGGTCAGCCCCAGCATTTT. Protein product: CASRGQGGQPQHF.

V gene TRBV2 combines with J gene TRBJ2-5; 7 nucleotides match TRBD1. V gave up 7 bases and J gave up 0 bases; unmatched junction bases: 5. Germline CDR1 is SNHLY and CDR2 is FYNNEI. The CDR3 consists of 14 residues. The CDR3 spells CASKGQPHQETQYF. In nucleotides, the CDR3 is TGTGCCAGCAAGGGACAGCCGCACCAAGAGACCCAGTACTTC. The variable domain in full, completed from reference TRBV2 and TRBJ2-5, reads EPEVTQTPSHQVTQMGQEVILRCVPISNHLYFYWYRQILGQKVEFLVSFYNNEISEKSEIFDDQFSVERPDGSNFTLKIRSTKLEDSAMYFCASKGQPHQETQYFGPGTRLLVL.

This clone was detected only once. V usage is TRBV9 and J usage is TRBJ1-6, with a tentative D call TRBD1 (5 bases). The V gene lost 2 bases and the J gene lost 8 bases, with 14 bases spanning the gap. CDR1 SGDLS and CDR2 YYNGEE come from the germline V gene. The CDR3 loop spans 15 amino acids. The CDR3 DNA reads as TGTGCCAGCAGCGTTCGGACCGCGGGGGATTCACCCCTCCACTTT. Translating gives CASSVRTAGDSPLHF.